This TCR beta chain emerged from a study of T cells in Graves' hyperthyroidism and ophthalmopathy. Study results and limitations: Model predictions of ophthalmopathy came a median around 6.5 months before onset.

Among ophthalmopathy patients, the Clinical Activity Score reached at least 3, the NOSPECS grade reached at least 4, and duration remained under 3 months. Patients were excluded for uncontrolled infection, other autoimmune disease, pregnancy or lactation. Clinical symptoms, serum thyroxine, TRAb, thyroid ultrasound and orbital computed tomography established diagnosis. The sample holds many counts of this clonotype. The antigen is unknown. RNA transcripts yielded amplified TCR beta CDR3 regions. First-round RT-PCR of the TCR CDR3 relied on the HTBI primer set. TCRdb called the multiplex PCR reads again in MiXCR, with one record for every CDR3 protein. This table holds about 520,000 distinct CDR3 sequences, roughly a quarter found once. CDR1 is SEHNR, CDR2 FQNEAQ, per germline (reference sequence). This CDR3 has 13 amino acids. V gave up 5 bases and J gave up 5 bases, with 12 bases separating them.

The sample was blood. The chain employs TRBV7-9 and TRBJ1-2; D uncertain. This receptor was identified in a woman aged 25 to 45 with Graves' ophthalmopathy. The CDR3 sequence is CASSQGPGYGYTF. The CDR3 nucleotides are TGTGCCAGCAGCCAAGGGCCGGGGTATGGCTACACCTTC.